The entry below describes one T cell receptor beta chain. Its cognate antigen is unknown. Trimming took 1 base from V and 3 from J, leaving 4 bases between them. CDR1 LGHNA and CDR2 YSLEER come from the germline V gene. CDR3 length: 14 residues. This sample is drawn from a study of response to subunit inactivated influenza vaccine. TCRdb independently ran MiXCR on the RT-PCR reads; one entry per CDR3 protein. This table holds 650,000 to 700,000 distinct CDR3 sequences, around 14% found once. General study results and limits: Authors suggested each seasonal flu vaccination may recruit only limited numbers of new T cells.

This receptor was obtained from a man aged 45-60 years who received an inactivated influenza vaccine. The genes are TRBV4-3 and TRBJ2-6, with D uncertain. The sequenced sample was PBMCs from blood, obtained roughly 12 days after vaccination. The CDR3 spells CASSQVGGANVLTF. The CDR3 DNA sequence: TGCGCCAGCAGCCAAGTAGGTGGGGCCAACGTCCTGACTTTC.